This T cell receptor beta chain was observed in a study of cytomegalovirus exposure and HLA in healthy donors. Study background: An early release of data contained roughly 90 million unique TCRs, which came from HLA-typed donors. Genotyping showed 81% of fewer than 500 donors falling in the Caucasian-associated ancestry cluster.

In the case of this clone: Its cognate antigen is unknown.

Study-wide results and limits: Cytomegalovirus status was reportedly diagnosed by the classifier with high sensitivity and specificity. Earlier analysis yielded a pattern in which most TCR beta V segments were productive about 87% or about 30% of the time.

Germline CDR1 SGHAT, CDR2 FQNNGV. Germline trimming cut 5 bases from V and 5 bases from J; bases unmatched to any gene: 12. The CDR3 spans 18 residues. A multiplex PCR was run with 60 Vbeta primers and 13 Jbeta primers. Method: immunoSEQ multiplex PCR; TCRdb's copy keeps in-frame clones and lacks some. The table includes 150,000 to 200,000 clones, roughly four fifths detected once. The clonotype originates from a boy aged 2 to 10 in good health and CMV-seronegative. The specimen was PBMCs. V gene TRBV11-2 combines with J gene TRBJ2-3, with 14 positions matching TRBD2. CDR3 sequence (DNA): TGTGCCAGCAGCCAAATGACTAGCGGGGGGGCCGTTCTAGATACGCAGTATTTT. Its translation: CASSQMTSGGAVLDTQYF.